This T cell receptor beta chain was sequenced for a study of graft-versus-host responses after intestinal transplantation. Turning to the study itself: Every recipient underwent anti-thymocyte globulin induction, then tacrolimus and steroids for roughly three years.

Profiling relied on immunoSEQ multiplex PCR, and the TCRdb table lists in-frame clones only, not all of them. The sample holds 20,000 to 30,000 clones; 80% to 90% are singletons and the top ten take less than 1%. V was cut by 4 bases and J by 6 bases, with 12 bases left in between. Germline CDR1 SGDLS, CDR2 YYNGEE. The CDR3 totals 13 residues. Details on this clone: What it recognizes is unknown.

Overall study findings and caveats: Peak circulating GvH clone levels tracked with early post-transplant HvG declines.

This clonotype originated in a human patient who received an intestinal transplant, so some T cells may come from the graft donor. The V and J genes are TRBV9 and TRBJ2-3; D remains ambiguous. The sample was PBMCs, taken approximately 450 days after intestinal transplant. This chain's CDR3 is CASSSDSTDTQYF. Written as DNA, the CDR3 is TGTGCCAGCAGCTCCGATAGTACGGATACGCAGTATTTT.